This T cell receptor (beta chain) is from a study of Ad26.COV2.S vaccination and SARS-CoV-2 variants. Study-wide results and caveats: Vaccinees reportedly had broad spike-specific CD8+ and CD4+ T cell responses.

Sequenced by immunoSEQ multiplex PCR; TCRdb stores in-frame clones only, minus some. The data show around 100,000 clones, over 70% seen once. This CDR3 comprises 14 residues. Germline V lookup: CDR1 SNHLY, CDR2 FYNNEI. V shed 7 bases and J 3 bases; nucleotides not matched to a gene: 4. The table lists this clone with a few counts. Antigen: not known. This specimen consisted of peripheral blood, obtained after recovery from COVID-19. This receptor was taken from a human donor who had recovered from COVID-19. The V and J genes are TRBV2 and TRBJ2-7, with TRBD1 matching over 12 bases. The CDR3 coding sequence is TGTGCCAGCAAGGGGACAGGGGGCGTCTACGAGCAGTACTTC. It translates to CASKGTGGVYEQYF.